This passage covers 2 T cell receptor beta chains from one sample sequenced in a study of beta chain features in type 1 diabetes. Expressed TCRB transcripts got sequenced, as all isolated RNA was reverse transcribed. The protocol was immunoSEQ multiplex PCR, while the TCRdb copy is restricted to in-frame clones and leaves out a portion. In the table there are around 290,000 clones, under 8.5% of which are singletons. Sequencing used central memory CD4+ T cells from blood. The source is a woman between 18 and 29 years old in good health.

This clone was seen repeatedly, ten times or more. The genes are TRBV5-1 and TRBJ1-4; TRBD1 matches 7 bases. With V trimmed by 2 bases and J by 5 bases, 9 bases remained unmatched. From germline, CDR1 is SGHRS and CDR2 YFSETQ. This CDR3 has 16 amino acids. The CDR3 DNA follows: TGCGCCAGCAGCTTCAGTGGACAGGATGCGAATGAAAAACTGTTTTTT. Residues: CASSFSGQDANEKLFF.

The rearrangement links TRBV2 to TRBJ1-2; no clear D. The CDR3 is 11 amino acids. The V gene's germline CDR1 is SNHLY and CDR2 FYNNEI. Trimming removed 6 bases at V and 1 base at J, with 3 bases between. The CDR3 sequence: CASSVNYGYTF. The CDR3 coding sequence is TGTGCCAGCAGCGTTAACTATGGCTACACCTTC.